This T cell receptor beta chain appears in the sequencing data of a study of blood T cell repertoires in COVID-19. Study information: Whether acute or convalescent, the COVID-19 samples came from the United States, Italy and Spain.

TCRdb's table, derived via immunoSEQ multiplex PCR, lists solely in-frame clones and lacks some. The sample records about 73,000 clones, over 70% being singletons. The V end lost 4 bases, the J end lost 0 bases, and 12 bases lay between the germline ends. Germline V gene sequence: CDR1 LGHNA, CDR2 YNFKEQ. The CDR3 contains 15 residues. The chain employs TRBV4-2 and TRBJ2-5; possible D gene TRBD2, 5 bases. Sequenced input: peripheral blood. The clonotype was recovered from a man aged 50 or older with active COVID-19. The CDR3 sequence is CASSPDRGYQETQYF. In nucleotides, the CDR3 is TGTGCCAGCAGCCCCGACCGCGGGTACCAAGAGACCCAGTACTTC.